A single sample is the source of the 23 T cell receptor beta chains below, sequenced in a study of cytomegalovirus exposure and HLA in healthy donors. The PCR was carried out with 60 Vbeta primers and 13 Jbeta primers. TCRdb keeps only in-frame clones here, not all; method: immunoSEQ multiplex PCR. The table records some 44,000 clones, about nine tenths of them present only once. The sequencing sample was made of PBMCs. The receptors were sampled from a woman in her thirties or forties in good health and CMV-seropositive.

The V and J genes are TRBV28 and TRBJ2-7; 10 nucleotides align to TRBD2. CDR1 and CDR2 from the germline V gene are MDHEN and SYDVKM. V lost 6 bases, J lost 13 bases, and 18 bases stayed unmatched. The CDR3 is 15 amino acids. Here the CDR3 reads CASSRGTSEIPGLYF. Here the CDR3 DNA reads TGTGCCAGCAGCAGAGGGACTAGCGAGATCCCGGGGTTATACTTC.

The CDR3 bases are TGCGCCAGCAGCTCGTCGGACAGGGGGGCTTCACCCCTCCACTTT. It encodes CASSSSDRGASPLHF. J is TRBJ1-6 and V is TRBV5-1; TRBD1 agrees at 10 bases. V was pared by 3 bases and J by 9 bases, with 6 bases of the junction left unmatched. The CDR3 sequence is 15 residues long. The V gene's germline CDR1 is SGHRS and CDR2 YFSETQ.

This CDR3 reads CASRTSQSSYEQYF. CDR3 coding DNA: TGTGCCAGCAGGACATCCCAAAGCTCCTACGAGCAGTACTTC. The chain uses TRBV25-1 and TRBJ2-7; D is ambiguous. This CDR3 is built from 14 residues. Trimming cost V 6 bases and J 0 bases, with 12 bases left between them. Germline CDR1 and CDR2: MGHDK and SYGVNS.

This clone was seen once. V usage is TRBV19 and J usage is TRBJ2-3; possibly TRBD2 for D (6 bases). Trimming cost V 3 bases and J 2 bases, with 12 bases left between them. CDR3 size: 15 residues. Germline CDR1 and CDR2: LNHDA and SQIVND (reference sequence). CDR3: CASSMERVNTDTQYF. DNA of the CDR3: TGTGCCAGTAGTATGGAGCGGGTTAACACAGATACGCAGTATTTT. The full variable domain, completed using reference TRBV19 and TRBJ2-3, is DGGITQSPKYLFRKEGQNVTLSCEQNLNHDAMYWYRQDPGQGLRLIYYSQIVNDFQKGDIAEGYSVSREKKESFPLTVTSAQKNPTAFYLCASSMERVNTDTQYFGPGTRLTVL.

The chain employs TRBV6-1 and TRBJ2-7; D perhaps matches TRBD1 (6 bases). The length of the CDR3 is 14 residues. In germline, CDR1 is MNHNS, CDR2 SASEGT. Trimming left V 7 bases short and J 0 bases short, with 13 bases between. The CDR3 loop reads CASTKGDTSYEQYF. The CDR3 DNA reads as TGTGCCAGCACCAAGGGGGACACCTCCTACGAGCAGTACTTC.

This chain connects TRBV6-6 to TRBJ2-7; 11 bases are shared with TRBD1. Germline loops: CDR1 MNHNY, CDR2 SVGAGI (reference sequence). Trimming removed 1 base from V and 5 bases from J; junction bases left unmatched: 4. CDR3 length equals 15 residues. CDR3 sequence (DNA): TGTGCCAGCAGTTACTTGGGACAGGGGGGACACGAGCAGTACTTC. Its translation: CASSYLGQGGHEQYF.

This clone showed up just a few times. The gene calls are TRBV6-1 and TRBJ2-7; TRBD2 is a possible D gene (6 bases). This CDR3 has 15 amino acids. Deletions cut 2 bases from V and 2 bases from J, with 13 bases between. Germline loops: CDR1 MNHNS, CDR2 SASEGT. CDR3 region: CASSETHGSAYEQYF. The DNA for the CDR3 is TGTGCCAGCAGTGAAACTCACGGGAGCGCCTACGAGCAGTACTTC.

The CDR3 coding sequence is TGTGCCAGCACCCCCATGAACACTGAAGCTTTCTTT. As protein: CASTPMNTEAFF. V is TRBV6-1 and J is TRBJ1-1; the D is unclear. The CDR3 is made up of 12 amino acids. The germline gives CDR1 MNHNS, CDR2 SASEGT. V was clipped by 7 bases and J by 0 bases, with 6 bases between them.

The rearrangement links TRBV7-9 to TRBJ2-3, with D perhaps TRBD2 (5 bases). Looked up from germline, CDR1 is SEHNR and CDR2 is FQNEAQ (reference sequence). This CDR3 contains 14 residues. The CDR3 nucleotides are TGTTCCGGGAACGGGCGTCCGAACACAGATACGCAGTATTTT. Translated, it gives CSGNGRPNTDTQYF.

This sequence joins TRBV18 and TRBJ2-7; perhaps TRBD1 as D (5 bases). This CDR3 has 14 amino acids. V lost 5 bases and J 5 bases, leaving 16 bases between the germline ends. Germline assignment: CDR1 KGHSH and CDR2 LQKENI. CDR3 amino acids: CASSTGGRIDEQYF. CDR3 in DNA: TGTGCCAGCTCAACAGGCGGCAGGATCGACGAGCAGTACTTC.

The chain is built from TRBV6-5 and TRBJ2-2, with D possibly being TRBD2 (5 bases). V lost 7 bases, J lost 6 bases, and 15 bases lay in between. This CDR3 is 14 amino acids long. Germline values: CDR1 MNHEY, CDR2 SVGAGI. The CDR3 DNA sequence: TGTGCCAGCACCTCTCCCGGAGGACCCGGGGAGCTGTTTTTT. As protein: CASTSPGGPGELFF.

V is TRBV28 and J is TRBJ1-1; D might be TRBD1 (6 bases). Germline CDR1 and CDR2: MDHEN and SYDVKM. Trimming pared 3 bases from V and 10 bases from J, leaving 12 bases between. This CDR3 spans 12 amino acids. The DNA of the CDR3 is TGTGCCAGCAGTTTGAGTCAGGGGAGAGCTTTCTTT. Translated: CASSLSQGRAFF. Full variable domain (rest looked up from reference TRBV28 and TRBJ1-1): DVKVTQSSRYLVKRTGEKVFLECVQDMDHENMFWYRQDPGLGLRLIYFSYDVKMKEKGDIPEGYSVSREKKERFSLILESASTNQTSMYLCASSLSQGRAFFGQGTRLTVV.

In nucleotides, the CDR3 is TGTGCCAGCAGTTACACTTCCTATAATTCACCCCTCCACTTT. This codes for CASSYTSYNSPLHF. The chain joins TRBV6-5 to TRBJ1-6, with D unresolved. CDR1 and CDR2 (germline): MNHEY, SVGAGI. This CDR3 has 14 amino acids. Between the trimmed V and J ends, which lost 2 bases and 1 base, there was a span of 3 bases.

The V gene is TRBV6-4, the J gene TRBJ2-2; 11 positions agree with TRBD1. This CDR3 has 14 residues. Trimming removed 7 bases from V and 6 bases from J; junction bases left unmatched: 4. From germline, CDR1 is MRHNA and CDR2 SNTAGT. CDR3 sequence (DNA): TGTGCCAGCAACCGGGACAGGGGGTCCGGGGAGCTGTTTTTT. Residues: CASNRDRGSGELFF.

V is TRBV11-2 and J is TRBJ2-7, with 9 bases that match TRBD1. This CDR3 spans 15 amino acids. From germline, CDR1 is SGHAT and CDR2 FQNNGV. Losses at the gene ends were 3 bases for V and 5 bases for J; bases not matched to a gene: 8. The CDR3 spells CASSFVYRGRNEQYF. The CDR3 coding sequence is TGTGCCAGCAGCTTCGTTTACAGGGGGCGAAACGAGCAGTACTTC. The variable domain in full, with the rest retrieved from reference TRBV11-2 and TRBJ2-7, is EAGVAQSPRYKIIEKRQSVAFWCNPISGHATLYWYQQILGQGPKLLIQFQNNGVVDDSQLPKDRFSAERLKGVDSTLKIQPAKLEDSAVYLCASSFVYRGRNEQYFGPGTRLTVT.

The gene calls are TRBV9 and TRBJ1-2; D uncertain. Trimming took 6 bases from V and 8 from J, leaving 11 bases between them. The CDR3 length is 11 residues. The V gene's germline CDR1 is SGDLS and CDR2 YYNGEE. The CDR3 nucleotides are TGTGCCAGCACTTCAGGTTGGGGCTACACCTTC. Protein sequence: CASTSGWGYTF.

The V gene is TRBV7-8, the J gene TRBJ2-5, with 11 bases identical to TRBD1. Looked up from germline, CDR1 is SGHVS and CDR2 is FQNEAQ. The CDR3 is 16 amino acids. The ends lost 5 bases at V and 1 base at J; junction bases unmatched: 6. CDR3 DNA sequence: TGTGCCAGCAGCGACCGGACAGGGGGCGTCCAAGAGACCCAGTACTTC. Translating it yields CASSDRTGGVQETQYF.

The V gene is TRBV28, the J gene TRBJ2-7, with a possible D match to TRBD2 (5 bases). V lost 3 bases, J lost 5 bases, and 5 bases lay in between. CDR1 and CDR2 (germline): MDHEN, SYDVKM. The CDR3 runs 11 residues. The CDR3 region has the DNA TGTGCCAGCAGTTTCGGGGACGAGCAGTACTTC. Translation: CASSFGDEQYF.

This clone came up a few times. The V and J genes are TRBV15 and TRBJ1-5; tentatively, D is TRBD1 (6 bases). V lost 3 bases, J lost 1 base, and 13 bases lay in between. Per the germline V gene, CDR1 is LNHNV and CDR2 is YYDKDF (reference sequence). The CDR3 is 16 residues long. The CDR3 is CATSSLVDSSNQPQHF. In DNA form, the CDR3 reads TGTGCCACCAGCAGCCTCGTGGACAGCAGCAATCAGCCCCAGCATTTT.

This rearrangement joins TRBV12-5 to TRBJ2-1; the match to TRBD2 covers 10 bases. The junction had 2 bases not matched to a gene; V was cut back by 5 bases and J by 4 bases. CDR3 length: 14 residues. CDR1 LGHNT and CDR2 FRNRAP come from the germline V gene. CDR3 nucleotides: TGTGCTAGTGGTGTAGCGGGGGGATACAATGAGCAGTTCTTC. Its protein is CASGVAGGYNEQFF.

The J gene is TRBJ1-5, the V gene TRBV7-4; TRBD1 is a possible D gene (5 bases). The V end lost 3 bases, the J end lost 4 bases, and 13 bases lay between the germline ends. The CDR3 loop spans 15 amino acids. Germline CDR1 is SGHVT and CDR2 is SQSDAQ. Here the CDR3 DNA reads TGTGCCAGCAGCTTTAGACAGAACCCTAATCAGCCCCAGCATTTT. The encoded protein is CASSFRQNPNQPQHF.

The chain uses TRBV6-5 and TRBJ1-5, with D unresolved. The CDR3 has 14 amino acids. Germline V gene data show CDR1 as MNHEY and CDR2 as SVGAGI. Trimming pared 7 bases from V and 0 bases from J, leaving 10 bases between. The chain's CDR3 is CASNGKYSNQPQHF. CDR3 nucleotide sequence: TGTGCCAGCAACGGTAAGTATAGCAATCAGCCCCAGCATTTT.

As DNA, the CDR3 is TGTGCCAGTAGGGCGGGCCTAGCCCAGGATGGCTACACCTTC. Translating it yields CASRAGLAQDGYTF. The J gene is TRBJ1-2, the V gene TRBV19; D gene unclear. This CDR3 is 14 amino acids long. V was pared by 6 bases and J by 6 bases, with 17 bases between. Germline V lookup: CDR1 LNHDA, CDR2 SQIVND (reference sequence).